The entry below describes one T cell receptor beta chain. Study members were between roughly 18 and 100 years old and lived in 24 US regions. This entry comes from a study of blood T cell repertoires in COVID-19. Produced via immunoSEQ multiplex PCR; TCRdb's table is partial and in-frame only. The sample shows 270,000 or so clones, 86% of them seen only once. The sequenced sample was PBMCs or T cells enriched from blood (not recorded which). The TCR sequence derives from a woman aged 18 to 35 who had recovered from COVID-19.

The CDR3 protein is CATRGLAAQETQYF. As DNA, the CDR3 is TGTGCCACTAGGGGACTAGCGGCCCAAGAGACCCAGTACTTC. The chain employs TRBV10-3 and TRBJ2-5; 11 bases align to TRBD2. Germline trimming cut 10 bases from V and 1 base from J; bases unmatched to any gene: 5. This CDR3 contains 14 residues. Per the germline V gene, CDR1 is ENHRY and CDR2 is SYGVKD.